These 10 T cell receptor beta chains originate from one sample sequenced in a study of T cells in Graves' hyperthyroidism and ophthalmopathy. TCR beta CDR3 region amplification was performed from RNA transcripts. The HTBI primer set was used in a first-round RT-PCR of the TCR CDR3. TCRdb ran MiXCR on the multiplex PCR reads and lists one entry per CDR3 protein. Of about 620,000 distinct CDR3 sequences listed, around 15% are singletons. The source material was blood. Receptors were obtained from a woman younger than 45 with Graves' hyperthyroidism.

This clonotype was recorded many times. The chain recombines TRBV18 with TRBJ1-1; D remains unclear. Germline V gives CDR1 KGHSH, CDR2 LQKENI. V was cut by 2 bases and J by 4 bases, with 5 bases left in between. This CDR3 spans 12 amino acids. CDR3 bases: TGTGCCAGCTCACCATCGGCCACTGAAGCTTTCTTT. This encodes CASSPSATEAFF.

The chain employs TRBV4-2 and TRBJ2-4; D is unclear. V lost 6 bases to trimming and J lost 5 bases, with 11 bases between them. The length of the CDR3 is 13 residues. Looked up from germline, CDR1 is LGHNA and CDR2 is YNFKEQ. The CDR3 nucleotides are TGTGCCAGCAGACCTCACGGACAAAACATTCAGTACTTC. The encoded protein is CASRPHGQNIQYF.

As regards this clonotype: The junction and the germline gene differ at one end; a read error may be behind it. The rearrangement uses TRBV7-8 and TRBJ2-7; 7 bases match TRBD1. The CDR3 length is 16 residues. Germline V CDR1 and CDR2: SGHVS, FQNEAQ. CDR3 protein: CASSSYGGRTDRVIIF. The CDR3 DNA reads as TGTGCCAGCAGCTCATATGGTGGGAGAACCGACAGGGTGATTATTTTC.

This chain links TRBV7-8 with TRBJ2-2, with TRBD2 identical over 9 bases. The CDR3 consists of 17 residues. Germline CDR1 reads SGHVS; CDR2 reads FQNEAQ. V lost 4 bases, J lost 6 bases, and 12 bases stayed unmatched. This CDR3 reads CASSSPRLLAGSGELFF. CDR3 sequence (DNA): TGTGCCAGCAGCTCCCCCCGGCTACTAGCGGGTTCCGGGGAGCTGTTTTTT. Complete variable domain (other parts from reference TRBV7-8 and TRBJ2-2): GAGVSQSPRYKVAKRGQDVALRCDPISGHVSLFWYQQALGQGPEFLTYFQNEAQLDKSGLPSDRFFAERPEGSVSTLKIQRTQQEDSAVYLCASSSPRLLAGSGELFFGEGSRLTVL.

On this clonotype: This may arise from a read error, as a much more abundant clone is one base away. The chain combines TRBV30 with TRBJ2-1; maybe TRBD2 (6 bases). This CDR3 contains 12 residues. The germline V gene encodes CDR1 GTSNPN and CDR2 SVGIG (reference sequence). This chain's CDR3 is CAWTSVYTEQFF. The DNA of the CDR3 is TGTGCCTGGACTAGCGTCTACACTGAGCAGTTCTTC.

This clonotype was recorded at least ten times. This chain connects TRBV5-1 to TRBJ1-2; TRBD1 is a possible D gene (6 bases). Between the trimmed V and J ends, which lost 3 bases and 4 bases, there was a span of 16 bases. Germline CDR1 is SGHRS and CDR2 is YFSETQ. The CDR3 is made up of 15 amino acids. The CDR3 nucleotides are TGCGCCAGCAGCTCGCAGGCAGGGGCGGGCTATGGCTACACCTTC. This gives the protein CASSSQAGAGYGYTF.

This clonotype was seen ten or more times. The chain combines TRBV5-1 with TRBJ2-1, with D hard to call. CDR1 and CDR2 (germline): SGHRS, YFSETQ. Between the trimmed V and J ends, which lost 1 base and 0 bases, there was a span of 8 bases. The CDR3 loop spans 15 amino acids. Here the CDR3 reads CASSLSASSYNEQFF. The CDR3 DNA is TGCGCCAGCAGCTTGTCAGCGAGCTCCTACAATGAGCAGTTCTTC.

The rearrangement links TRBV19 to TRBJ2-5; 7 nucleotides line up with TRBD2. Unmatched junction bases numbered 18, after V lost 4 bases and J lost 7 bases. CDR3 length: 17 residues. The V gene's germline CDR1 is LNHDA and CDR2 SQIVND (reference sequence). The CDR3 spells CASSTLLSREMRVTQYF. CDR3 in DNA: TGTGCCAGTAGTACACTTCTGTCGCGGGAGATGAGGGTGACCCAGTACTTC.

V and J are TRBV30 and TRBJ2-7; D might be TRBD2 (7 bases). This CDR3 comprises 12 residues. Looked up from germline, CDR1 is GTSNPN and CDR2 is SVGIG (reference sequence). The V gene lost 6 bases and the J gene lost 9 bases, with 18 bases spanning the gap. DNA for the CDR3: TGTGCCTGCGACCTGCCTAGGGGGGGGCAGTACTTC. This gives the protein CACDLPRGGQYF.

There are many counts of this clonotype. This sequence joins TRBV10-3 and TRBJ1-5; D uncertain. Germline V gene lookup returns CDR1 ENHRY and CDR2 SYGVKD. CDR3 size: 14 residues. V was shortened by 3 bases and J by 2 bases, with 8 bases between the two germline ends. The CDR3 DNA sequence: TGTGCCATCAGTGAAGGGTGGGGCAATCAGCCCCAGCATTTT. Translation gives CAISEGWGNQPQHF.